The 2 T cell receptor beta chains presented below share a single source sample, sequenced in a study of metastatic and nonmetastatic thyroid tumors. Thyroid surgery took place with no prior treatment in any patient. TCRdb called clones again from the PCR reads with MiXCR. Of around 2,000 clones in the sample, 9.5% to 13% were seen once. Sequenced input: tumor tissue. The receptors were gathered from a female donor with papillary thyroid cancer or a benign thyroid nodule (not recorded which). Some clones in this sample may be carry-over from other donors' samples.

This clone is large within its sample. The chain recombines TRBV12-3 or TRBV12-4 with TRBJ2-5, with unresolved D. The CDR3 length is 11 residues. Trimming took 6 bases from V and 4 from J, leaving 6 bases between them. The CDR3 DNA sequence: TGTGCCAGCAGCCCGTCAGAGACCCAGTACTTC. It specifies CASSPSETQYF.

This clone counts as large. The chain joins TRBV6-2 or TRBV6-3 to TRBJ2-2, with 7 bases identical to TRBD1. Per germline, CDR1 MNHEY and CDR2 SVGEGT. The ends lost 6 bases at V and 4 bases at J; junction bases unmatched: 8. There are 15 residues in the CDR3. This CDR3 reads CASRPRDSSTGELFF. CDR3 DNA sequence: TGTGCCAGCAGACCCCGGGACAGCAGCACCGGGGAGCTGTTTTTT.